Each of the 4 T cell receptor beta chains below was sequenced from the same sample in a study of OX40 agonist ivuxolimab in advanced cancers. The library relied on the immunoSEQ multiplex PCR assay. The immuneACCESS repertoire file appears here via TCRdb, limited to in-frame rearrangements. These files lack a portion of the clones; in checked studies, under half of the deficit traces to unresolved V genes, and the cause of the others is not known. This sample comprises around 70,000 clones, approximately 90% of them detected only once. Together, the top ten hold under 1% of the sample. The sample consisted of CD4+ or CD8+ T cells sorted from blood, taken in a trial of the OX40 agonist ivuxolimab. These TCRs come from an adult with an advanced solid tumor such as melanoma, head and neck, liver or kidney cancer.

The genes are TRBV4-3 and TRBJ2-6, with 7 positions matching TRBD1. Trimming removed 4 bases from V and 4 bases from J; junction bases left unmatched: 4. CDR3 length: 15 residues. Germline lookup yields CDR1 LGHNA and CDR2 YSLEER. The CDR3 nucleotides read TGCGCCAGCAGCCGAACAGGGGCAGGGGCCAACGTCCTGACTTTC. Its translation: CASSRTGAGANVLTF.

The rearrangement links TRBV5-4 to TRBJ1-2; no definite D call. CDR1 and CDR2 (germline): SGHNT, YYREEE (reference sequence). Trimming removed 7 bases from V and 8 bases from J, with 24 bases in between. The CDR3 spans 15 residues. The CDR3: CASHNTFPGMRGYTF. The CDR3 nucleotides read TGTGCCAGCCATAATACGTTTCCCGGGATGCGGGGCTACACCTTC.

The chain has TRBV2 and TRBJ1-5, with a tentative D call TRBD1 (5 bases). Per the germline V gene, CDR1 is SNHLY and CDR2 is FYNNEI. V was trimmed by 6 bases and J by 6 bases, leaving 12 bases between them. The CDR3 covers 13 residues. CDR3: CASSPPGTQPQHF. The CDR3 nucleotides are TGTGCCAGCAGCCCCCCGGGGACTCAGCCCCAGCATTTT.

This sequence joins TRBV18 and TRBJ2-2, with 8 bases identical to TRBD2. The J segment lost 4 bases and the V segment lost 2 bases, leaving 3 bases of the junction unmatched. There are 15 residues in the CDR3. CDR1 and CDR2 from the germline V gene are KGHSH and LQKENI. The CDR3 sequence is CASSPRTSLTGELFF. The DNA for the CDR3 is TGTGCCAGCTCACCAAGGACTAGCCTCACCGGGGAGCTGTTTTTT.